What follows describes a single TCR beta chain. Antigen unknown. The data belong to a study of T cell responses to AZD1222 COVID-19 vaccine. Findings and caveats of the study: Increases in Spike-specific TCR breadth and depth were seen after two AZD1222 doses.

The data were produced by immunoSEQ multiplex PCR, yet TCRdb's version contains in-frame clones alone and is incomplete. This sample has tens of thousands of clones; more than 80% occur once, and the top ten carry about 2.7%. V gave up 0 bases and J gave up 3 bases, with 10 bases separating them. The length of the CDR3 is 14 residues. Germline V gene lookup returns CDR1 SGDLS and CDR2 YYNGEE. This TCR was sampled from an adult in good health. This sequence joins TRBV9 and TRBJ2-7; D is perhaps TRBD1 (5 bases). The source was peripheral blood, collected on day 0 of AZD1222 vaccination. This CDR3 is CASSVALQGYEQYF. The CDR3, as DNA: TGTGCCAGCAGCGTAGCTCTCCAGGGCTACGAGCAGTACTTC.